The rows below give T cell receptor beta chains drawn from one sample of a study of CD8+ T cells in alopecia areata. TCRdb's copy holds only in-frame clones and misses some; the assay was immunoSEQ multiplex PCR. The repertoire holds roughly 100,000 clones, with 70% to 90% as singletons. Source: CD8+ T cells sorted from blood, taken at approximately week 30, from a patient treated with tofacitinib. These receptor sequences come from a human donor with alopecia areata. Both conserved end residues are part of each CDR3. A D gene is named only where the DNA matches it firmly. Only part of the rows carry a size: once, few, many, or a class if the clone is expanded.

d_call	v_call	j_call	clone_size	cdr3_nt	cdr3_aa
.	TRBV13	TRBJ1-2	few	TGTGCCAGCAGCCCCCGAAAGGAGGGGGGATTCGGCTACACCTTC	CASSPRKEGGFGYTF
TRBD1	TRBV7-9	TRBJ2-4	.	TGTGCCAGCAGCCCTGGGACAGGAACCTCCGCAAACATTCAGTACTTC	CASSPGTGTSANIQYF
TRBD1	TRBV4-2	TRBJ1-5	.	TGTGCCAGCAGCCAAGAGACAGGGAACAATCAGCCCCAGCATTTT	CASSQETGNNQPQHF
TRBD2	TRBV4-2	TRBJ2-1	.	TGTGCCAGCAGCCAAGATCGGCTAGCGGGAGACCTTGAGCAGTTCTTC	CASSQDRLAGDLEQFF
TRBD1	TRBV2	TRBJ2-7	.	TGTGCCGTCTACCCGGACAGGGGGGGGTACGAGCAGTACTTC	CAVYPDRGGYEQYF
.	TRBV29-1	TRBJ2-7	.	TGCAGCGTTGGCGGTAGCGGCTTATACTACGAGCAGTACTTC	CSVGGSGLYYEQYF
TRBD1	TRBV4-1	TRBJ1-1	.	TGCGCCAGCAGCCGAGGGGGGAGGACAGGGGGTATAGACACTGAAGCTTTCTTT	CASSRGGRTGGIDTEAFF
.	TRBV7-9	TRBJ1-1	.	TGTGCCAGCAGCTTAGGGGCGGGCAACACTGAAGCTTTCTTT	CASSLGAGNTEAFF
TRBD1	TRBV29-1	TRBJ2-1	.	TGCAGCGCCACTGACAGGGGAAGCTACAATGAGCAGTTCTTC	CSATDRGSYNEQFF
.	TRBV2	TRBJ2-7	.	TGTGCCAGCACCGGACGTAAGGGTTCCTACGAGCAGTACTTC	CASTGRKGSYEQYF
.	TRBV12-5	TRBJ2-7	few	TGTGCTAGTGCCGAGACAGGCGCGCTCTACGAGCAGTACTTC	CASAETGALYEQYF
.	TRBV19	TRBJ2-1	.	TGTGCCACCATCTCGTCCTACTCCTACAATGAGCAGTTCTTC	CATISSYSYNEQFF
TRBD2	TRBV18	TRBJ2-1	.	TGTGCCAGCTCACCACCCCTAGCGGGGAGCTCCTACAATGAGCAGTTCTTC	CASSPPLAGSSYNEQFF
TRBD1	TRBV11-2	TRBJ2-1	once	TGTGCCAGCAGCTCCTTCGACAGGGTCGGGCAGTTCTTC	CASSSFDRVGQFF
.	TRBV29-1	TRBJ2-2	.	TGCTGTGCTAGCAAGGGCACCGGGGAGCTGTTTTTT	CCASKGTGELFF
.	TRBV30	TRBJ1-1	.	TGTGCCTGGAGTGTAAATGGGAGAACTGAAGCTTTCTTT	CAWSVNGRTEAFF
TRBD2	TRBV2	TRBJ2-7	.	TGTGCCAGCAGCGGCCTAGGGGCGGGAGTGGCGACCTACGAGCAGTACTTC	CASSGLGAGVATYEQYF
.	TRBV19	TRBJ2-7	.	TGTGCCAGTAGGGATGAGGAATCTCGAGAGCAGTACTTC	CASRDEESREQYF
TRBD1	TRBV28	TRBJ2-7	.	TGTGCCAGCAGTCAGGGTGACAGGGATACCTACGAGCAGTACTTC	CASSQGDRDTYEQYF
TRBD2	TRBV5-1	TRBJ2-1	once	TGCGCCAGCAGTCTAATCGCGGGAGGTTCCTACAATGAGCAGTTCTTC	CASSLIAGGSYNEQFF
TRBD1	TRBV7-9	TRBJ2-4	once	TGTGCCAGCAGCGAGACCCCGACAGGGCCTCAGGGCATTCAGTACTTC	CASSETPTGPQGIQYF
.	TRBV7-6	TRBJ2-7	.	TGTGCCAGCAGCTTAGGCAGGGGGGGCTCCTACGAGCAGTACTTC	CASSLGRGGSYEQYF
.	TRBV6-1	TRBJ2-7	.	TGTGCCAGCAGGACAGGACCGACCTACGAGCAGTACTTC	CASRTGPTYEQYF
.	TRBV10-3	TRBJ1-5	once	TGTGCCATCAGTGAGTCGGGGACACCTAATCAGCCCCAGCATTTT	CAISESGTPNQPQHF
.	TRBV18	TRBJ1-1	once	TGTGCCAGCTCTCTATCATCAGCGCAGGGTAGTTTGGGAGCTTTCTTT	CASSLSSAQGSLGAFF
TRBD1	TRBV29-1	TRBJ2-5	.	TGCAGCGTTGACCGACAGGGGATGGAGACCCAGTACTTC	CSVDRQGMETQYF
TRBD2	TRBV7-3	TRBJ2-1	.	TGTGCCAGCAGCGTAGCGGGGGCCGGGAATGAGCAGTTCTTC	CASSVAGAGNEQFF
TRBD1	TRBV7-9	TRBJ2-1	.	TGTACCAGCAGCATGGGACAGGGTACCAATGAGCAGTTCTTC	CTSSMGQGTNEQFF
.	TRBV5-5	TRBJ2-1	.	TGTGCCAGCAGCGTGCCGGGACGGGACAATGAGCAGTTCTTC	CASSVPGRDNEQFF
.	TRBV4-1	TRBJ1-1	.	TGCGCCAGCAGCCAACCCGACGGCATGAACACTGAAGCTTTCTTT	CASSQPDGMNTEAFF
TRBD2	TRBV7-3	TRBJ2-1	once	TGTGCCAGCAGCTCTACTAGCGGGAGGGCCGATGGTGAGCAGTTCTTC	CASSSTSGRADGEQFF
.	TRBV14	TRBJ2-1	.	TGTGCCAGCAGTCCTCCCTCCTACAATGAGCAGTTCTTC	CASSPPSYNEQFF
TRBD2	TRBV4-2	TRBJ2-7	.	TGTGCCAGCAGCCCCACGGAGGGGGGACTAGCGGGAGGACTCTACGAGCAGTACTTC	CASSPTEGGLAGGLYEQYF